This TCR beta chain was found in a study of tumor and adjacent non-tumor tissue in lung cancer. The CDR3 is made up of 13 amino acids. CDR1 is MNHNY and CDR2 is SVGAGI in the germline V gene (reference sequence). This sample's RNA came from whole unsorted tissue. Distant lung tissue was collected more than 3 cm away from the tumor edge. Chemotherapy-naive patients with new lung cancer underwent thoracic surgery in China, August–November 2014. The library came from three nested PCR rounds adapted from ARM-PCR protocols. TCRdb processed the multiplex PCR reads anew with MiXCR; each CDR3 protein has one entry. The sample holds around 100,000 distinct CDR3 sequences, over 55% seen once. The table lists this clonotype with a few counts. Its antigen is undetermined. A much more abundant neighbour one base away suggests this may be a read error. General study points: TCR diversity was significantly greater in tumor than normal lung tissue. Top 100 clones took a larger repertoire share in normal lung.

This receptor was obtained from a man aged 25-40 years with non-small cell lung cancer. This chain links TRBV6-6 with TRBJ1-2, with D unresolved. The specimen sequenced was distant non-tumor lung tissue. The chain's CDR3 is CGSKRGADYGYTF. CDR3 nucleotides: TGTGGCAGCAAGAGAGGCGCCGACTATGGCTACACCTTC.